This T cell receptor beta chain was sequenced during a study of T cells in Graves' hyperthyroidism and ophthalmopathy. Regarding the study as a whole: Most expanded thyroid clonotypes above 0.001 also appeared in blood.

Patients aged 18 to 65 had newly diagnosed hyperthyroidism of under 2 months' duration. The study left out patients who had uncontrolled infection, other autoimmune disease, pregnancy or lactation. PBMCs were derived from roughly 10 ml fresh peripheral blood. This clonotype came up many times. The antigen remains undetermined. The CDR3 is 13 residues long. The V end lost 6 bases, the J end lost 2 bases, and 6 bases lay between the germline ends. Germline loops: CDR1 KGHDR, CDR2 SFDVKD. Researchers amplified the TCR beta CDR3 regions from RNA transcripts. HTBI primers were employed in a first-round RT-PCR of the TCR CDR3. TCRdb re-analysed the multiplex PCR reads in MiXCR, keeping a single row per CDR3 protein. The sample comprises more than 650,000 distinct CDR3 sequences, approximately 15% of which are singletons, and roughly 10% rests with the top ten.

Sequencing was performed on blood. This rearrangement joins TRBV24-1 to TRBJ2-2; no firm D call. This TCR was recovered from a woman aged 18-29 years with Graves' hyperthyroidism. Written as DNA, the CDR3 is TGTGCCACCAGTTCGGTAAACACCGGGGAGCTGTTTTTT. Translation: CATSSVNTGELFF.